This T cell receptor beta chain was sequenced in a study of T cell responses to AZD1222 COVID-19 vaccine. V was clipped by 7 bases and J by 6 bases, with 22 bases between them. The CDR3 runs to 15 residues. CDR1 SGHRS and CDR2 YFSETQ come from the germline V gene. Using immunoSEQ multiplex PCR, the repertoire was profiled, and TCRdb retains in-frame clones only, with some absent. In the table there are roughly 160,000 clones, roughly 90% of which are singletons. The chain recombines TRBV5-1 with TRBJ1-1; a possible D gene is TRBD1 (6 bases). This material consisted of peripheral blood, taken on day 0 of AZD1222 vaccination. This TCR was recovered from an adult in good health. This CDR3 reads CASRGITGRHAEAFF. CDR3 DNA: TGCGCCAGCCGTGGCATAACAGGGCGACACGCTGAAGCTTTCTTT.